This T cell receptor (beta chain) was sequenced during a study of OX40 agonist ivuxolimab in advanced cancers. Study in general: The patients got ivuxolimab, which is an agonistic anti-OX40 (CD134) antibody. Subjects had a mean age of about 65 years, with a range of 23 to 79; less than 90% were male. Study results and limitations: Which antigen the expanded peripheral T cells recognized is unknown.

Excluded were patients having autoimmune disease history or systemic immunosuppression. A single count supports this clone. Its antigen is not identified. Sequencing was performed with immunoSEQ multiplex PCR; in TCRdb, only in-frame clones are kept and a portion is missing. The sample includes approximately 10,000 clones, around 83% of them seen just once. This sequence originates from an adult with an advanced solid tumor such as melanoma, head and neck, liver or kidney cancer. The starting material was CD4+ or CD8+ T cells sorted from blood, obtained in a trial of the OX40 agonist ivuxolimab.

Here the CDR3 DNA reads TGTGCCAGCAGTTCTCGACAGGGGGGGGAGCAGTACTTC. Residues: CASSSRQGGEQYF. The rearrangement uses TRBV6-5 and TRBJ2-7; 9 bases fit TRBD1. In germline, CDR1 is MNHEY, CDR2 SVGAGI. This CDR3 region has 13 residues. V was pared by 4 bases and J by 7 bases, with 5 bases of the junction left unmatched.